The 11 T cell receptor beta chains given below trace back to one sample, sequenced in a study of shared clonotypes between healthy human individuals. This table comes from immunoSEQ multiplex PCR, and its TCRdb copy is limited to in-frame clones, with some not included. Among 550,000 to 600,000 clones listed, nearly 98% were seen once. CD45RO negativity and positive selection for CCR7 defined naive CD8 cells, a population that excluded terminally differentiated effector memory CD45RA+ cells. Material: naive CD8+ T cells sorted from blood. The receptors here all came from a man aged 25 to 40 in good health.

This chain links TRBV28 with TRBJ1-5, with 7 bases that match TRBD1. V shed 2 bases, J shed 6 bases, and the junction held 7 bases outside the gene matches. This CDR3 is 15 amino acids long. Germline assignment: CDR1 MDHEN and CDR2 SYDVKM. The DNA for the CDR3 is TGTGCCAGCAGTTTAGACAGGGAAGTCATTCAGCCCCAGCATTTT. This gives the protein CASSLDREVIQPQHF.

The gene calls are TRBV4-1 and TRBJ1-2; no clear D gene. Germline V gene sequence: CDR1 MGHRA, CDR2 YSYEKL. V was trimmed by 3 bases and J by 3 bases, leaving 8 bases between them. The CDR3 loop spans 13 amino acids. The chain's CDR3 is CASSHSAHYGYTF. DNA of the CDR3: TGCGCCAGCAGCCACTCGGCACACTATGGCTACACCTTC.

The chain is built from TRBV5-1 and TRBJ1-2; D gene unclear. CDR1 and CDR2 (germline): SGHRS, YFSETQ. Trimming took off 4 bases at V and 4 bases at J, with 11 bases between the two ends. The CDR3 has 13 residues. CDR3 DNA sequence: TGCGCCAGCAGCCCGGAGTACGGCTATGGCTACACCTTC. Protein product: CASSPEYGYGYTF.

A word on this clone: Other nucleotide sequences in the sample specify the same CDR3. The chain recombines TRBV28 with TRBJ2-7; possible D gene TRBD2, 6 bases. The V and J ends lost 6 bases and 3 bases respectively, with 9 bases between them. The CDR3 runs to 12 residues. Germline V gives CDR1 MDHEN, CDR2 SYDVKM. The CDR3 region is CASRDSGYEQYF. The CDR3 DNA reads as TGTGCCAGCAGGGATAGCGGCTACGAGCAGTACTTC.

This chain links TRBV19 with TRBJ2-1; TRBD2 agrees at 11 bases. The V gene end was trimmed by 4 bases and the J gene end by 2 bases; junction bases not matched to a gene: 1. This CDR3 contains 15 residues. The germline V gene has CDR1 LNHDA and CDR2 SQIVND (reference sequence). DNA of the CDR3: TGTGCCAGTAGTAATAGCGGGGGGGCCTACAATGAGCAGTTCTTC. It specifies CASSNSGGAYNEQFF.

J is TRBJ2-1 and V is TRBV6-6; D unclear. With 5 bases removed from V and 8 bases from J, the gap between germline ends came to 13 bases. There are 13 residues in the CDR3. Germline CDR1 reads MNHNY; CDR2 reads SVGAGI (reference sequence). In DNA, the CDR3 is TGTGCCAGCAGTCCCCTACACTCGGATGAGCAGTTCTTC. This sequence encodes CASSPLHSDEQFF.

V and J are TRBV5-1 and TRBJ2-1, with D unresolved. Trimming took 4 bases from V and 0 from J, leaving 14 bases between them. This CDR3 region has 16 residues. Germline V gene lookup returns CDR1 SGHRS and CDR2 YFSETQ. CDR3 sequence reads: CASSPSGRTSYNEQFF. In DNA form, the CDR3 reads TGCGCCAGCAGCCCCTCCGGGCGGACCTCCTACAATGAGCAGTTCTTC.

The V and J genes are TRBV10-3 and TRBJ1-1; TRBD1 might be the D (6 bases). Germline CDR1 is ENHRY and CDR2 is SYGVKD. This CDR3 contains 15 residues. V was cut by 6 bases and J by 1 base, with 15 bases left in between. The CDR3 DNA reads TGTGCCATCAGCGAACAGGGAGAGGCGAACACTGAAGCTTTCTTT. Its protein is CAISEQGEANTEAFF.

J is TRBJ2-7 and V is TRBV10-2, with D perhaps TRBD2 (5 bases). The V end lost 7 bases, the J end lost 2 bases, and 12 bases lay between the germline ends. Germline CDR1 and CDR2: WSHSY and SAAADI. The length of the CDR3 is 13 residues. CDR3 loop: CASTQVGAYEQYF. The CDR3 DNA reads as TGCGCCAGCACTCAGGTCGGGGCCTACGAGCAGTACTTC.

This chain joins TRBV5-1 and TRBJ2-7; 10 nucleotides align to TRBD1. The CDR3 is 14 residues long. CDR1 is SGHRS, CDR2 YFSETQ, per germline. Trimming removed 3 bases from V and 5 bases from J; junction bases left unmatched: 5. The CDR3 reads CASSWTGGVNEQYF. CDR3 bases: TGCGCCAGCAGCTGGACAGGGGGGGTTAACGAGCAGTACTTC. Based on the CDR3 plus reference TRBV5-1 and TRBJ2-7, the full variable domain is KAGVTQTPRYLIKTRGQQVTLSCSPISGHRSVSWYQQTPGQGLQFLFEYFSETQRNKGNFPGRFSGRQFSNSRSEMNVSTLELGDSALYLCASSWTGGVNEQYFGPGTRLTVT.

The chain couples TRBV7-2 to TRBJ1-1; no firm D call. Looked up from germline, CDR1 is SGHTA and CDR2 is FQGNSA. This CDR3 spans 14 amino acids. Trimming removed 5 bases at V and 1 base at J, with 11 bases between. The CDR3 region is CASSPNWKNTEAFF. CDR3 DNA: TGTGCCAGCAGCCCAAACTGGAAGAACACTGAAGCTTTCTTT. The full variable domain, completed using reference TRBV7-2 and TRBJ1-1, is GAGVSQSPSNKVTEKGKDVELRCDPISGHTALYWYRQSLGQGLEFLIYFQGNSAPDKSGLPSDRFSAERTGGSVSTLTIQRTQQEDSAVYLCASSPNWKNTEAFFGQGTRLTVV.